This T cell receptor (beta chain) was obtained from a study of blood T cell repertoires in COVID-19. At the level of the study: Some COVID-19 samples were acute and others convalescent; all came from the United States, Italy and Spain. T cells, B-cell-depleted T cells, or PBMCs provided the cDNA or gDNA that served as material.

Source study methods: Reference gene primer amplification gave nucleated cell count estimates. Data came from immunoSEQ multiplex PCR; TCRdb stores just in-frame clones and leaves some out. V and J calls and clone size are copied from that table; D and trimming were computed from the DNA. The sample consists of approximately 670,000 clones, approximately 90% of them appearing once. V was shortened by 5 bases and J by 4 bases, with 11 bases between the two germline ends. Germline CDR1 SGHVS, CDR2 FNYEAQ. The length of the CDR3 is 13 residues. The chain carries TRBV7-6 and TRBJ1-1; possibly TRBD1 for D (5 bases). The source is a woman between 18 and 30 years old with acute or convalescent COVID-19. The sample was peripheral blood. CDR3 in amino acids: CASSLHRLTEAFF. The CDR3 DNA sequence: TGTGCCAGCAGCCTCCACAGGCTCACTGAAGCTTTCTTT.